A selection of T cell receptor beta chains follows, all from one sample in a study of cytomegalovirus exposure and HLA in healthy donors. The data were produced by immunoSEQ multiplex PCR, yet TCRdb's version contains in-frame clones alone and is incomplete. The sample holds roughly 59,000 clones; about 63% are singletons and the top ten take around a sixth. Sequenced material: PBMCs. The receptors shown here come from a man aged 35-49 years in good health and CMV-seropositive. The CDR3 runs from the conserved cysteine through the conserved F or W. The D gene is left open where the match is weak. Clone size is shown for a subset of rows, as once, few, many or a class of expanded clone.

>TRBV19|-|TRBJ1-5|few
TGTGCCAGTAGTATACAGGGAGGTCAGCCCCAGCATTTT
CASSIQGGQPQHF
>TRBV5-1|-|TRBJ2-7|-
TGCGCCAGCAGCTTGGCCTCCAGTCAGCGAAACTACGAGCAGTACTTC
CASSLASSQRNYEQYF
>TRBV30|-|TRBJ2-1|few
TGTGCCTGCGAGTCCACAGCCTACAATGAGCAGTTCTTC
CACESTAYNEQFF
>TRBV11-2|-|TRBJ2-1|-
TGTGCCAGCAGCCCCAATCCGGGACTTACCGACAATGAGCAGTTCTTC
CASSPNPGLTDNEQFF
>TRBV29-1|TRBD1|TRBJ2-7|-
TGCAGCGTCCAAGGGGTTGGGACAGACACCTACGAGCAGTACTTC
CSVQGVGTDTYEQYF
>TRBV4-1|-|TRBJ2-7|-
TGCGCCAGCAGCCAAGTGAATCAGGGTAGGCACGAGCAGTACTTC
CASSQVNQGRHEQYF
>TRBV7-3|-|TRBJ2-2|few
TGTGCCAGCAGCCCCCGGACAGTAACTTCGAGAGGGGAGCTGTTTTTT
CASSPRTVTSRGELFF
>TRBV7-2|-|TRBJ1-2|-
TGTGCCAGCAGCCCCTCAGGAACTAACTATGGCTACACCTTC
CASSPSGTNYGYTF
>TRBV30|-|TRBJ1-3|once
TGTGCCTGGAGTGGCGATGGCACCATATATTTT
CAWSGDGTIYF
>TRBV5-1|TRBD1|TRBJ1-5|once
TGCGCCAGCAGCCCCGGACAGGGGAATCAGCCCCAGCATTTT
CASSPGQGNQPQHF
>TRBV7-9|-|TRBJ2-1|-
TGTGCCAGCAGCCCATCTCAGGGGTTCCATGAGCAGTTCTTC
CASSPSQGFHEQFF
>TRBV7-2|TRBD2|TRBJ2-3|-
TGTGCCAGCAGCTCCCCGGGAGGTAGCGGGAGGCCCGGAGATACGCAGTATTTT
CASSSPGGSGRPGDTQYF
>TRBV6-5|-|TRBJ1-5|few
TGTGCCAGCAGTCCGCGGGACGGTAGCAATCAGCCCCAGCATTTT
CASSPRDGSNQPQHF
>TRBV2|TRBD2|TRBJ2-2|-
TGTGCCAGCACGTATGGGAGGGCCCCCCGGGAGCTGTTTTTT
CASTYGRAPRELFF
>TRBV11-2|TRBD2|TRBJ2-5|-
TGTGCCAGCAGTCGACTAGCGGGAGGTGAGACCCAGTACTTC
CASSRLAGGETQYF
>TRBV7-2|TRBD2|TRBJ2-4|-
TGTGCCAGCAGCCCCTCCGGGGGGACGGCCAAAAACATTCAGTACTTC
CASSPSGGTAKNIQYF
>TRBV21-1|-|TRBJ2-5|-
TGTGCCAGCAGCCAGGGATCGCGGGGCGGGGAGACCCAGTACTTC
CASSQGSRGGETQYF
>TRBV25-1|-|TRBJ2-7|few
TGTGCCAGCAGTGAAAATGGCCCAGGGGAACGGGAGCAGTACTTC
CASSENGPGEREQYF
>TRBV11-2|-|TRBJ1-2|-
TGTGCCAGCAGCTTAGATCCCTCAGTTCGCTACACCTTC
CASSLDPSVRYTF
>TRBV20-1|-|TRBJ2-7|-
TGCAGTGCTAGAGACAACTACGAGCAGTACTTC
CSARDNYEQYF
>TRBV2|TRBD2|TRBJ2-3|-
TGTGCCAGCAGTGAAGGGGTAGCGGGAGAAACAGATACGCAGTATTTT
CASSEGVAGETDTQYF
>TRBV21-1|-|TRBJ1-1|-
TGTGCCAGCAGCAAAGACGGCGGTGCTTTCTTT
CASSKDGGAFF
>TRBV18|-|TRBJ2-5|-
TGTGCCAGCTCACCACGAACAGACCAAGAGACCCAGTACTTC
CASSPRTDQETQYF
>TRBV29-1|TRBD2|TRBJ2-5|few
TGCAGCGGGCGGGAGGGCGGGGAGACCCAGTACTTC
CSGREGGETQYF
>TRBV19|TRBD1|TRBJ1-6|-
TGTGCCAGTAGACAGGGGGGAAATTCACCCCTCCACTTT
CASRQGGNSPLHF
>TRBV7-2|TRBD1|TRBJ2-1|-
TGTGCCAGCAGCTTAGTAGGACGGACAGGGAAAATCAATGAGCAGTTCTTC
CASSLVGRTGKINEQFF
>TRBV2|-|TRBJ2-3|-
TGTGCCAGCCGACTAGAGCGTACGCAGTATTTT
CASRLERTQYF
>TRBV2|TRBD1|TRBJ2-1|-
TGTGCCAGCAGAAAGGACAGGGCGGACTACAATGAGCAGTTCTTC
CASRKDRADYNEQFF